The source of this T cell receptor beta chain is a study of cytomegalovirus exposure and HLA in healthy donors. Study-wide points: Around 160 TCR beta chains were listed as cytomegalovirus-associated. Published work reported that the classifier diagnosed cytomegalovirus status with high specificity and sensitivity. In vitro data verified three CMV-associated chains as specific for CMV antigens.

CDR1 and CDR2 from the germline V gene are GTSNPN and SVGIG (reference sequence). V was trimmed by 4 bases and J by 1 base, leaving 10 bases between them. The CDR3 loop spans 14 amino acids. Turning to this clone: Its antigen is unidentified.

The data were produced by immunoSEQ multiplex PCR, yet TCRdb's version contains in-frame clones alone and is incomplete. Found here are about 130,000 clones, 95% to 97% of them singletons; the top ten hold approximately 1.5%. The chain couples TRBV30 to TRBJ2-2; no clear D gene. The sequenced sample consisted of PBMCs. The clonotype comes from a man between 18 and 35 years old in good health and CMV-seronegative. The CDR3 nucleotides are TGTGCCTGGAAGCCGCTAATGAACACCGGGGAGCTGTTTTTT. Translation: CAWKPLMNTGELFF.